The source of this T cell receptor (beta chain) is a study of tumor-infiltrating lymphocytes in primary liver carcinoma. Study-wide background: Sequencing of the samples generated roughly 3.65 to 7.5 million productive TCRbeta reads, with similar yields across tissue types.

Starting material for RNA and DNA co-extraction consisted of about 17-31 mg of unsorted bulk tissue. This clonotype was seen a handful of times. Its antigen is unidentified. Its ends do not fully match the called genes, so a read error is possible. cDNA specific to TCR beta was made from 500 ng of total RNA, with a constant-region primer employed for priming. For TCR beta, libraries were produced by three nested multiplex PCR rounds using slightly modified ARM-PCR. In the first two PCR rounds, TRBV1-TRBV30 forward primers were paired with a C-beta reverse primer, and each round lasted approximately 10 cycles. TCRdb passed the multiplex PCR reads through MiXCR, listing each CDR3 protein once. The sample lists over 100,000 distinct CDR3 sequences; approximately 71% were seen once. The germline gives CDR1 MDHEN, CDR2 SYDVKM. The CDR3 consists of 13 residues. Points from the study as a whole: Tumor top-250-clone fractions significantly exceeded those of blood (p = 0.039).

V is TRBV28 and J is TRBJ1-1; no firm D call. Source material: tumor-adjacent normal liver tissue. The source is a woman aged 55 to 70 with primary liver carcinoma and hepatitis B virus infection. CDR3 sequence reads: CTSSPRPYTEAFF. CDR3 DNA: TGTACCAGCAGCCCCAGACCCTACACTGAAGCTTTCTTT.